This passage covers 20 T cell receptor beta chains from one sample sequenced in a study of blood T cell repertoires in COVID-19. Profiled with immunoSEQ multiplex PCR; TCRdb holds only in-frame clones, not every one. The sample records 300,000 to 400,000 clones, more than 75% being singletons. Sequencing was carried out using peripheral blood. The source of these receptors is a young woman who had recovered from COVID-19.

The chain links TRBV24-1 to TRBJ2-2, with 7 bases matching TRBD1. The germline CDR1 and CDR2 sequences are KGHDR and SFDVKD. The CDR3 has 15 amino acids. With V trimmed by 4 bases and J by 5 bases, 6 bases remained unmatched. The CDR3 reads CATSERQGWTGELFF. CDR3 sequence (DNA): TGTGCCACCAGTGAGCGACAGGGTTGGACCGGGGAGCTGTTTTTT.

CDR3 amino acids: CASSLRRITDTQYF. DNA for the CDR3: TGTGCCAGCAGCTTAAGGCGGATCACAGATACGCAGTATTTT. The chain is built from TRBV7-2 and TRBJ2-3, with D unresolved. V lost 2 bases and J lost 2, with 8 bases in between. CDR3 size: 14 residues. The germline V gene has CDR1 SGHTA and CDR2 FQGNSA.

The chain is built from TRBV29-1 and TRBJ1-5, with 7 positions matching TRBD1. Unmatched junction bases numbered 8, after V lost 6 bases and J lost 3 bases. The CDR3 runs to 14 residues. The germline gives CDR1 SQVTM, CDR2 ANQGSEA. The CDR3 DNA reads as TGCAGCGTGGCTGAGGGACAGATCAATCAGCCCCAGCATTTT. Translating it yields CSVAEGQINQPQHF.

The rearrangement links TRBV27 to TRBJ2-1, with D possibly TRBD2 on 5 matching bases. This CDR3 spans 17 amino acids. From germline, CDR1 is MNHEY and CDR2 SMNVEV (reference sequence). V gave up 1 base and J gave up 4 bases, with 17 bases separating them. The CDR3: CASSLFPVEAPYNEQFF. CDR3 coding DNA: TGTGCCAGCAGTTTATTCCCGGTGGAGGCTCCTTACAATGAGCAGTTCTTC.

The chain joins TRBV11-3 to TRBJ2-2; TRBD2 matches 7 bases. V gave up 3 bases and J gave up 4 bases; unmatched junction bases: 8. This CDR3 is 16 amino acids long. The germline V gene has CDR1 SGHNT and CDR2 YENEEA. For the CDR3, the DNA is TGTGCCAGCAGCTTTGGGCGGGAGAGGGGCACCGGGGAGCTGTTTTTT. Protein product: CASSFGRERGTGELFF.

The chain combines TRBV20-1 with TRBJ1-3; D may be TRBD1 (5 bases). V gave up 3 bases and J gave up 7 bases, with 7 bases separating them. This CDR3 region has 11 residues. Per germline, CDR1 DFQATT and CDR2 SNEGSKA (reference sequence). The CDR3 bases are TGCAGTGCTAGCCCAGGGAACACCATATATTTT. This codes for CSASPGNTIYF.

The CDR3 region is CASSYPSGRSTGELFF. DNA of the CDR3: TGCGCCAGCAGCTATCCTAGCGGGAGGTCCACCGGGGAGCTGTTTTTT. This chain connects TRBV5-1 to TRBJ2-2, with 11 bases lining up with TRBD2. V was clipped by 3 bases and J by 4 bases; unmatched bases: 5. Germline CDR1 SGHRS, CDR2 YFSETQ. The CDR3 contains 16 residues.

This clone came up a few times. This sequence joins TRBV5-6 and TRBJ2-1; 8 nucleotides line up with TRBD2. Trimming removed 4 bases from V and 10 bases from J; junction bases left unmatched: 13. The CDR3 covers 15 residues. CDR1 and CDR2 (germline): SGHDT, YYEEEE. CDR3 residues: CASSPTGRGNGEQFF. The CDR3 DNA is TGTGCCAGCAGCCCCACCGGGAGGGGAAACGGGGAGCAGTTCTTC.

The rearrangement uses TRBV4-1 and TRBJ2-5, with D possibly matching TRBD1 (6 bases). The CDR3 loop spans 14 amino acids. Germline lookup yields CDR1 MGHRA and CDR2 YSYEKL. Trimming removed 0 bases from V and 4 bases from J, with 9 bases in between. The CDR3 protein is CASSQDGQRETQYF. The CDR3 region has the DNA TGCGCCAGCAGCCAAGATGGACAGCGAGAGACCCAGTACTTC.

The chain employs TRBV2 and TRBJ2-1; TRBD2 matches 15 bases. V shed 1 base, J shed 8 bases, and the junction held 6 bases outside the gene matches. The CDR3 spans 17 residues. Germline V gene lookup returns CDR1 SNHLY and CDR2 FYNNEI. The CDR3 spells CASSEDPGLAGGHEQFF. The CDR3 DNA sequence: TGTGCCAGCAGTGAAGACCCGGGACTAGCGGGAGGCCATGAGCAGTTCTTC.

This chain links TRBV30 with TRBJ2-7; a weak D match, TRBD1 (5 bases). Germline V gives CDR1 GTSNPN, CDR2 SVGIG (reference sequence). The CDR3 runs 14 residues. The V and J ends lost 5 bases and 1 base respectively, with 15 bases between them. The CDR3 DNA is TGTGCCTGGGGACACGGGTATGGGTCCTACGAGCAGTACGTC. Its translation: CAWGHGYGSYEQYV.

The rearrangement uses TRBV27 and TRBJ1-6, with a tentative D call TRBD1 (6 bases). This CDR3 contains 17 residues. Trimming pared 3 bases from V and 0 bases from J, leaving 12 bases between. The germline V gene encodes CDR1 MNHEY and CDR2 SMNVEV (reference sequence). The DNA of the CDR3 is TGTGCCAGCAGTTTCGGGACACCGAGCTCCTATAATTCACCCCTCCACTTT. Protein sequence: CASSFGTPSSYNSPLHF.

The chain is built from TRBV7-9 and TRBJ2-5, with D perhaps matching TRBD1 (6 bases). The V end was cut by 3 bases, the J end by 4 bases, with 9 bases between. Per the germline V gene, CDR1 is SEHNR and CDR2 is FQNEAQ (reference sequence). This CDR3 contains 13 residues. The CDR3 DNA reads TGTGCCAGCAGCTTTACAGGGACAGAGACCCAGTACTTC. Translated, it gives CASSFTGTETQYF. The whole variable domain, filled in from reference TRBV7-9 and TRBJ2-5, reads DTGVSQNPRHKITKRGQNVTFRCDPISEHNRLYWYRQTLGQGPEFLTYFQNEAQLEKSRLLSDRFSAERPKGSFSTLEIQRTEQGDSAMYLCASSFTGTETQYFGPGTRLLVL.

In this sample, this clone turned up a few times. The rearrangement links TRBV2 to TRBJ1-2; 8 nucleotides line up with TRBD1. CDR3 size: 14 residues. V dropped 5 bases and J dropped 4; count of bases not matched to a gene: 6. CDR1 SNHLY and CDR2 FYNNEI come from the germline V gene. The chain's CDR3 is CASSSRGRGYGYTF. The DNA of the CDR3 is TGTGCCAGCAGTTCCAGGGGGCGAGGCTATGGCTACACCTTC. The variable domain in full, completed from reference TRBV2 and TRBJ1-2, reads EPEVTQTPSHQVTQMGQEVILRCVPISNHLYFYWYRQILGQKVEFLVSFYNNEISEKSEIFDDQFSVERPDGSNFTLKIRSTKLEDSAMYFCASSSRGRGYGYTFGSGTRLTVV.

J is TRBJ1-4 and V is TRBV6-5, with D possibly matching TRBD1 (6 bases). Trimming left V 6 bases short and J 8 bases short, with 16 bases between. This CDR3 is 14 amino acids long. The germline V gene encodes CDR1 MNHEY and CDR2 SVGAGI. The CDR3 protein is CASSTTGSVEKLFF. In DNA form, the CDR3 reads TGTGCCAGCAGCACGACAGGATCGGTGGAAAAACTGTTTTTT.

This clone was picked up one time. This sample includes further DNA sequences coding for the same CDR3. The chain couples TRBV7-2 to TRBJ2-5; 7 nucleotides line up with TRBD2. Per the germline V gene, CDR1 is SGHTA and CDR2 is FQGNSA. This CDR3 is built from 15 residues. After removal of 1 base from V and 5 bases from J, the junction contained 7 bases not matched to a gene. This CDR3 reads CASSLVAGVSETQYF. The CDR3 region has the DNA TGTGCCAGCAGCTTAGTTGCGGGAGTTTCGGAGACCCAGTACTTC.

This chain uses TRBV6-2 or TRBV6-3 with TRBJ2-3; TRBD2 matches at 14 bases. This CDR3 spans 15 amino acids. Germline CDR1 and CDR2: MNHEY and SVGEGT. After removal of 5 bases from V and 9 bases from J, the junction contained 7 bases not matched to a gene. The DNA for the CDR3 is TGTGCCAGCAGTACGGGACTAGCGGGAGCGTACACGCAGTATTTT. It translates to CASSTGLAGAYTQYF.

This clone was observed a single time. This chain uses TRBV24-1 with TRBJ2-1, with 10 bases lining up with TRBD1. CDR3 length equals 15 residues. From germline, CDR1 is KGHDR and CDR2 SFDVKD. V was clipped by 0 bases and J by 7 bases; unmatched bases: 2. The CDR3 loop reads CATSDLRTGGNEQFF. CDR3 nucleotide sequence: TGTGCCACCAGTGATTTGAGGACAGGGGGTAATGAGCAGTTCTTC.

This chain connects TRBV5-4 to TRBJ2-1, with D tentatively TRBD2 (5 bases). The germline gives CDR1 SGHNT, CDR2 YYREEE (reference sequence). V lost 3 bases to trimming and J lost 0 bases, with 16 bases between them. CDR3 length: 17 residues. The chain's CDR3 is CASSSPPGKNSYNEQFF. The CDR3 DNA reads as TGTGCCAGCAGCTCCCCGCCGGGGAAGAACTCCTACAATGAGCAGTTCTTC. The full variable domain, completed using reference TRBV5-4 and TRBJ2-1, is ETGVTQSPTHLIKTRGQQVTLRCSSQSGHNTVSWYQQALGQGPQFIFQYYREEENGRGNFPPRFSGLQFPNYSSELNVNALELDDSALYLCASSSPPGKNSYNEQFFGPGTRLTVL.

The CDR3 bases are TGTGCCAGCAGCTCACAGGGGGTAGAAGAAAAACTGTTTTTT. Translation gives CASSSQGVEEKLFF. The V gene is TRBV11-3, the J gene TRBJ1-4; 8 bases are shared with TRBD1. CDR1 SGHNT and CDR2 YENEEA come from the germline V gene. V was pared by 4 bases and J by 8 bases, with 6 bases of the junction left unmatched. The CDR3 has 14 amino acids.